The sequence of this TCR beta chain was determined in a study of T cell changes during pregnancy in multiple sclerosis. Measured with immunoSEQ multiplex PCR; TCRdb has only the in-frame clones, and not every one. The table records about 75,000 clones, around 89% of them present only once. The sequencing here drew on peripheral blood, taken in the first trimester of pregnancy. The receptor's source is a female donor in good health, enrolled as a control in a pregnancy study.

The CDR3, as DNA: TGTGCCAGCAGGATTGTACAGCTGGAGACCCAGTACTTC. Its translation is CASRIVQLETQYF. The chain employs TRBV5-6 and TRBJ2-5, with D unclear. V lost 5 bases and J lost 5, with 13 bases in between. Germline V gives CDR1 SGHDT, CDR2 YYEEEE. This CDR3 region has 13 residues.